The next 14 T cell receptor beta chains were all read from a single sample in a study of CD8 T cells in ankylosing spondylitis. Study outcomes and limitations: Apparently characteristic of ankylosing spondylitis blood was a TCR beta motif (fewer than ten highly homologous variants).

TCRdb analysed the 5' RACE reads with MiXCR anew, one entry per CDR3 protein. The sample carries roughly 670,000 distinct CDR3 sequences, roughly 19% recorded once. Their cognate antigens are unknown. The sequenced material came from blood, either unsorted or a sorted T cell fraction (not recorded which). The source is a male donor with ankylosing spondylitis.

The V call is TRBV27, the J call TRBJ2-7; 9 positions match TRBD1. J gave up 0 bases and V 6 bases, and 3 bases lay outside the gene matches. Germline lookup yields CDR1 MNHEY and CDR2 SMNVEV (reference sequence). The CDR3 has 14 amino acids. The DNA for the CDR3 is TGTGCCAGCAGGACGACAGGGGGCTCCTACGAGCAGTACTTC. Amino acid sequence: CASRTTGGSYEQYF.

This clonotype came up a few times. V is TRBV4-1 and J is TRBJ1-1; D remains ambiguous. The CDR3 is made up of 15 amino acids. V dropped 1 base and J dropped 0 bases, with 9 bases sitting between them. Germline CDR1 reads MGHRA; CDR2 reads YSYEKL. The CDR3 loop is CASSQGGSLNTEAFF. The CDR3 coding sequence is TGCGCCAGCAGCCAAGGAGGCAGCTTGAACACTGAAGCTTTCTTT.

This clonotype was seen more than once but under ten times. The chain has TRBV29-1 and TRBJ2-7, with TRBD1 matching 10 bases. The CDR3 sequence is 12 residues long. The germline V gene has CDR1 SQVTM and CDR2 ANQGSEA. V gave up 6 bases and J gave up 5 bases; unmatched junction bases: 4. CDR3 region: CSVTGGPDEQYF. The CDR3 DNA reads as TGCAGCGTGACAGGGGGCCCTGACGAGCAGTACTTC.

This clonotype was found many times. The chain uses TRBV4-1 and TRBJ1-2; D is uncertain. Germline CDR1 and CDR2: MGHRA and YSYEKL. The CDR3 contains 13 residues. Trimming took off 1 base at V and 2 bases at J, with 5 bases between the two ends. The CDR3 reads CASSQGVNYGYTF. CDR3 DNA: TGCGCCAGCAGCCAAGGGGTGAACTATGGCTACACCTTC.

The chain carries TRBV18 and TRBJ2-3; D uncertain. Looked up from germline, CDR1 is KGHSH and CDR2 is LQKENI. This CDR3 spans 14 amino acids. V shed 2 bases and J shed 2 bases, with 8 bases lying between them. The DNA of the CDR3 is TGTGCCAGCTCACCAATGCAGCTCACAGATACGCAGTATTTT. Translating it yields CASSPMQLTDTQYF.

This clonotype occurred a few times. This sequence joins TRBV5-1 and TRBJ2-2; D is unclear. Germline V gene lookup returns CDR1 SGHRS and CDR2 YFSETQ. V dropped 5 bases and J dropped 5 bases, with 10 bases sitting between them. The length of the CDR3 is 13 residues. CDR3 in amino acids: CASSYLETGELFF. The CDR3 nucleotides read TGCGCCAGCAGTTACCTAGAAACCGGGGAGCTGTTTTTT.

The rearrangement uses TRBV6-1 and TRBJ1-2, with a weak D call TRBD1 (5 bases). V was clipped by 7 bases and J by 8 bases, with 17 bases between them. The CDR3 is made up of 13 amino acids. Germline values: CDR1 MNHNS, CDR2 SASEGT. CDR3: CASNPSSGYGYTF. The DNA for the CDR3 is TGTGCCAGCAACCCTTCCTCAGGGTACGGCTACACCTTC.

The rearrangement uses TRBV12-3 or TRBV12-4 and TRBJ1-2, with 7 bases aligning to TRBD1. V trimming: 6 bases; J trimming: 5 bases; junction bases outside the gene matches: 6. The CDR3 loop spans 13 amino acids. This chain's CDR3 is CASSPGQEYGYTF. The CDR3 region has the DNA TGTGCCAGCAGCCCAGGACAGGAGTATGGCTACACCTTC.

The DNA for the CDR3 is TGTGCCAGCAGTGGCGGCAGGGGGCGGGCAGATACGCAGTATTTT. This encodes CASSGGRGRADTQYF. This chain connects TRBV2 to TRBJ2-3; 8 bases match TRBD1. The germline V gene has CDR1 SNHLY and CDR2 FYNNEI. CDR3 length equals 15 residues. J was trimmed by 4 bases and V by 4 bases; bases with no gene match: 7.

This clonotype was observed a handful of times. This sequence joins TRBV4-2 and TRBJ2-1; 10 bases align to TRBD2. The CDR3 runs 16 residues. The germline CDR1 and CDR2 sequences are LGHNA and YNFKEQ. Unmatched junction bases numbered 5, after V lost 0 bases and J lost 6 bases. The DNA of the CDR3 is TGTGCCAGCAGCCAAGATTTCAGCGGGAGGGGCAATGAGCAGTTCTTC. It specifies CASSQDFSGRGNEQFF.

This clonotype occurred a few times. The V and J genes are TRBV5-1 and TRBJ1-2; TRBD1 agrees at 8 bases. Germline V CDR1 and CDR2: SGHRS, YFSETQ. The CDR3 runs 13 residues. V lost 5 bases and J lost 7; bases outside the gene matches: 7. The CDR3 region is CASRTGTGGGYTF. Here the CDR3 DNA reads TGCGCCAGCAGAACCGGGACAGGAGGTGGCTACACCTTC.

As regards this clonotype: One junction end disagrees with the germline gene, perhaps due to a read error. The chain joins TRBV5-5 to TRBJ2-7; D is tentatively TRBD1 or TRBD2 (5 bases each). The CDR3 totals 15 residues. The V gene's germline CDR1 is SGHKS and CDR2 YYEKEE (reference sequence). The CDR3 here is CASTLGRALSYEQYF. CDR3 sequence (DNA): TGTGCCAGCACCTTGGGACGGGCCTTATCCTACGAGCAGTACTTC.

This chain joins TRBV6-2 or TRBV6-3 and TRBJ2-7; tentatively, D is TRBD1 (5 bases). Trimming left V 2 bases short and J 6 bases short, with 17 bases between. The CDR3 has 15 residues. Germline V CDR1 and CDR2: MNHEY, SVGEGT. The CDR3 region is CASSYVAGPRSEQYF. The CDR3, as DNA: TGTGCCAGCAGTTACGTAGCAGGGCCGAGGAGCGAGCAGTACTTC.

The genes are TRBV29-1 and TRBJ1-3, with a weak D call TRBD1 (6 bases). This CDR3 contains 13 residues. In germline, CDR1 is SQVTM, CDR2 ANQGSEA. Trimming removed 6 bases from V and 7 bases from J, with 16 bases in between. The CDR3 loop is CSVLGQPWNTIYF. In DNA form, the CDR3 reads TGCAGCGTCCTTGGACAGCCGTGGAACACCATATATTTT.